Included here is one T cell receptor (beta chain) sequence, with context. Its matching antigen is unknown. The data stem from a study of T cells in localized non-small cell lung cancer. Study observations and caveats: Adjacent lung had a median about 55 of the 100 largest tumor clones.

Profiling relied on immunoSEQ multiplex PCR, and the TCRdb table lists in-frame clones only, not all of them. Of approximately 26,000 clones in the sample, 65% to 85% are singletons; the top ten hold approximately 9.5%. Material: peripheral blood, obtained before any cancer treatment. The source of this sequence is a man aged 40-75 years with stage III squamous cell lung carcinoma.

In DNA form, the CDR3 reads TGTGCCAGCAGTCCTAAACGGACGGTATATGGCTACACCTTC. It specifies CASSPKRTVYGYTF. V gene TRBV6-5 combines with J gene TRBJ1-2; D not resolved. Germline-derived CDR1 and CDR2 are MNHEY and SVGAGI. This CDR3 is built from 14 residues. V was pared by 5 bases and J by 5 bases, with 15 bases between.